The 13 T cell receptor beta chains in this list originate from one sample, sequenced in a study of control samples from healthy donors and cancer patients. Profiled with immunoSEQ multiplex PCR; TCRdb holds only in-frame clones, not every one. The sample yields 100,000 to 150,000 clones, just under 95% seen once. Sequencing used blood. These receptors were collected from a man aged 18 to 35 in good health.

V gene TRBV11-3 combines with J gene TRBJ1-6; a possible D gene is TRBD1 (5 bases). The CDR3 sequence is 13 residues long. Trimming took off 6 bases at V and 6 bases at J, with 9 bases between the two ends. Germline V gene lookup returns CDR1 SGHNT and CDR2 YENEEA. In DNA form, the CDR3 reads TGTGCCAGCAGTAAGGGGCCTAATTCACCCCTCCACTTT. Encoded protein: CASSKGPNSPLHF.

The CDR3 DNA sequence: TGTGCCAGCAGCGTACGATTCGATTTTCGAGTCCTAACAAATCAGCCCCAGCATTTT. This encodes CASSVRFDFRVLTNQPQHF. The chain recombines TRBV9 with TRBJ1-5; D uncertain. Looked up from germline, CDR1 is SGDLS and CDR2 is YYNGEE. Trimming shortened V by 1 base and J by 4 bases, and 24 bases separated the two germline ends. This CDR3 contains 19 residues.

The rearrangement uses TRBV6-2 or TRBV6-3 and TRBJ1-5, with D possibly being TRBD1 (5 bases). Trimming cost V 2 bases and J 1 base, with 6 bases left between them. Looked up from germline, CDR1 is MNHEY and CDR2 is SVGEGT. The CDR3 contains 14 residues. The CDR3 loop is CASSYGGSNQPQHF. The CDR3 bases are TGTGCCAGCAGTTACGGGGGAAGCAATCAGCCCCAGCATTTT.

The J gene is TRBJ1-3, the V gene TRBV7-6; D possibly corresponds to TRBD1 (5 bases). The germline gives CDR1 SGHVS, CDR2 FNYEAQ. The CDR3 has 16 amino acids. V lost 3 bases and J lost 0, with 12 bases in between. Here the CDR3 reads CASSFGAPFSGNTIYF. CDR3 in DNA: TGTGCCAGCAGCTTCGGGGCCCCCTTCTCTGGAAACACCATATATTTT.

The chain employs TRBV5-6 and TRBJ2-2, with 8 bases identical to TRBD2. The CDR3 has 16 amino acids. Germline V CDR1 and CDR2: SGHDT, YYEEEE. Trimming took 3 bases from V and 0 from J; bases not matched to a gene: 4. CDR3 coding DNA: TGTGCCAGCAGCTCGTTAGCGGGATCGAACACCGGGGAGCTGTTTTTT. Translating gives CASSSLAGSNTGELFF.

The chain joins TRBV7-9 to TRBJ2-7; maybe TRBD1 (5 bases). The CDR3 covers 16 residues. The V gene's germline CDR1 is SEHNR and CDR2 FQNEAQ (reference sequence). Trimming took off 0 bases at V and 4 bases at J, with 16 bases between the two ends. As DNA, the CDR3 is TGTGCCAGCAGCTTAGCAGGGGCGCGACATGAATACGAGCAGTACTTC. It translates to CASSLAGARHEYEQYF.

V and J are TRBV6-6 and TRBJ2-1; D unclear. The CDR3 is 12 amino acids. The germline CDR1 and CDR2 sequences are MNHNY and SVGAGI (reference sequence). CDR3 nucleotide sequence: TGTACCGTGGCTAGCTCCTACAATGAGCAGTTCTTC. It encodes CTVASSYNEQFF.

The chain combines TRBV4-1 with TRBJ1-1; D may be TRBD1 (5 bases). The CDR3 totals 16 residues. The germline V gene encodes CDR1 MGHRA and CDR2 YSYEKL. Trimming stripped 1 base from V and 2 bases from J, with 14 bases between. The CDR3 DNA reads TGCGCCAGCAGCCAAGCCCCTCCAGGGTTTAACACTGAAGCTTTCTTT. Encoded protein: CASSQAPPGFNTEAFF.

DNA for the CDR3: TGTGCCAGCAGCTTAGGCCCCTCGATGGCTGGCTACACCTTC. The encoded protein is CASSLGPSMAGYTF. The V and J genes are TRBV7-3 and TRBJ1-2, with D unresolved. The CDR3 contains 14 residues. CDR1 and CDR2 from the germline V gene are SGHTA and FQGTGA. Trimming shortened V by 2 bases and J by 7 bases, and 14 bases separated the two germline ends.

The rearrangement joins TRBV7-2 to TRBJ2-1; 7 bases are shared with TRBD2. With 2 bases clipped from V and 0 bases from J, the junction kept 4 bases outside the gene matches. The germline CDR1 and CDR2 sequences are SGHTA and FQGNSA. CDR3 length: 16 residues. The CDR3 sequence is CASSLFGGSSYNEQFF. CDR3 DNA sequence: TGTGCCAGCAGCTTATTCGGGGGGAGCTCCTACAATGAGCAGTTCTTC.

This clone was picked up one time. One end of the junction fails to match germline, which may point to a read error. The chain is built from TRBV7-2 and TRBJ2-5; 8 positions agree with TRBD2. CDR1 and CDR2 from the germline V gene are SGHTA and FQGNSA. The CDR3 covers 14 residues. For the CDR3, the DNA is TGTGCCAGCACCCACTTATTCGCACGGGGGGGGACTCACTTC. It encodes CASTHLFARGGTHF.

The sample holds one count of this clone. The genes are TRBV29-1 and TRBJ1-1; possibly TRBD1 for D (5 bases). CDR1 is SQVTM, CDR2 ANQGSEA, per germline. The ends were cut back, 0 bases at V and 3 bases at J, with 11 bases in the middle. The CDR3 consists of 14 residues. CDR3 protein: CSVEDLEGYTEAFF. The DNA of the CDR3 is TGCAGCGTTGAAGATCTTGAGGGGTACACTGAAGCTTTCTTT.

The V gene is TRBV5-5, the J gene TRBJ2-3, with 7 bases that match TRBD1. This CDR3 is built from 17 residues. The germline gives CDR1 SGHKS, CDR2 YYEKEE (reference sequence). Trimming took 5 bases from V and 1 from J; bases not matched to a gene: 13. As DNA, the CDR3 is TGTGCCAGCAGTTTAGACCCTGACAGGGCCCGCACAGATACGCAGTATTTT. Its protein is CASSLDPDRARTDTQYF.